This record covers a single T cell receptor beta chain. Its target is unknown. Trimming shortened V by 0 bases and J by 7 bases, and 14 bases separated the two germline ends. Germline V CDR1 and CDR2: SGHRS, YFSETQ. The CDR3 extends over 16 amino acids. Repertoires were generated with immunoSEQ multiplex PCR, while TCRdb's copy carries only in-frame clones and drops some. The repertoire includes tens of thousands of clones, about nine tenths of them detected once, and about 2.5% sits in the top ten. This sample was taken from a study of T cells after posttransplantation cyclophosphamide. The study's findings and limits: Recipient CMV seropositivity and CMV reactivation strongly tracked TRB clonality. Later blood repertoires were often dominated by clones from the donor CD8+ memory compartment.

Busulfan-fludarabine conditioning, marrow transplant, and cyclophosphamide on days +3 and +4 were administered. Sequenced material: PBMCs, taken 60 to 65 days after allogeneic stem cell transplant with posttransplant cyclophosphamide. This TCR came from a male patient aged 55 to 69 who received an allogeneic stem cell transplant from a related donor and was CMV-positive. Some T cells may originate from the graft donor. The chain joins TRBV5-1 to TRBJ1-6, with a tentative D call TRBD1 (6 bases). This CDR3 is CASSLVGQGLNSPLHF. CDR3 in DNA: TGCGCCAGCAGCTTGGTGGGGCAGGGGCTGAATTCACCCCTCCACTTT.